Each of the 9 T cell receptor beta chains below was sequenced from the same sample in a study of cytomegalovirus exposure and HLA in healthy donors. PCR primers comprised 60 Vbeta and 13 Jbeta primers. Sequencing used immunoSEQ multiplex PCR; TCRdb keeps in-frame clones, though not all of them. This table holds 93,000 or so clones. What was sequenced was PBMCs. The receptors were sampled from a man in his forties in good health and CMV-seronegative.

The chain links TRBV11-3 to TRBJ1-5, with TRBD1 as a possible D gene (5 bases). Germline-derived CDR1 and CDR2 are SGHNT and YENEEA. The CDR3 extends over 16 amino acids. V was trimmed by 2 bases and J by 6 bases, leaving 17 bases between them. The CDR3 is CASSLLSPGRRQPQHF. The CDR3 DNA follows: TGTGCCAGCAGCTTACTATCCCCAGGGCGGCGTCAGCCCCAGCATTTT.

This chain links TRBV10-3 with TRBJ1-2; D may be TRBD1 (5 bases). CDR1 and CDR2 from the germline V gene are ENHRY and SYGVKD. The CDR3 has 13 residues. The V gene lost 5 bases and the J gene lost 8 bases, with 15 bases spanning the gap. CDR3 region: CAISPEGAGGYTF. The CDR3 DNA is TGTGCCATCAGTCCCGAAGGGGCAGGAGGCTACACCTTC.

The CDR3 DNA reads as TGTGCCAGCAGCTCGGGACAGGGGGGACAAGAGACCCAGTACTTC. Amino acids: CASSSGQGGQETQYF. J is TRBJ2-5 and V is TRBV11-3; 11 bases fit TRBD1. V shed 4 bases, J shed 2 bases, and the junction held 3 bases outside the gene matches. The CDR3 runs 15 residues. Per germline, CDR1 SGHNT and CDR2 YENEEA.

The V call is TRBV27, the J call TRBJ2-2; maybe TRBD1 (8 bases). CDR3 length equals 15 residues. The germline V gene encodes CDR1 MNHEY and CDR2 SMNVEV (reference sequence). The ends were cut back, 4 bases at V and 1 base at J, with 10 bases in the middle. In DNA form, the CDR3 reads TGTGCCAGCAGTTACAGGGGGGGGAACACCGGGGAGCTGTTTTTT. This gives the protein CASSYRGGNTGELFF.

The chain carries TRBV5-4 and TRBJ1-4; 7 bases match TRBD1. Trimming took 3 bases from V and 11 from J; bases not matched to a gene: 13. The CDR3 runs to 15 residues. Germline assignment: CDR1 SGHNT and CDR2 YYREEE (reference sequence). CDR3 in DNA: TGTGCCAGCAGCTCTGGACAGGACAGCCTGGCGAAACTGTTTTTT. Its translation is CASSSGQDSLAKLFF.

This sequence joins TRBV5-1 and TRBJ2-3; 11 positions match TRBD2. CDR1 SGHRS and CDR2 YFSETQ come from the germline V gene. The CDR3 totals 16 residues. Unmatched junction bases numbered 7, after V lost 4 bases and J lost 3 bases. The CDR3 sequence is CASSVGTSGATDTQYF. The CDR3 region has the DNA TGCGCCAGCAGCGTCGGGACTAGCGGAGCGACAGATACGCAGTATTTT.

DNA of the CDR3: TGTGCCAGCACCGGACAGTTTAATGAAAAACTGTTTTTT. Encoded protein: CASTGQFNEKLFF. The rearrangement links TRBV6-5 to TRBJ1-4, with TRBD1 as a possible D gene (6 bases). Germline CDR1 is MNHEY and CDR2 is SVGAGI. The V gene lost 7 bases and the J gene lost 4 bases, with 10 bases spanning the gap. The CDR3 loop spans 13 amino acids.

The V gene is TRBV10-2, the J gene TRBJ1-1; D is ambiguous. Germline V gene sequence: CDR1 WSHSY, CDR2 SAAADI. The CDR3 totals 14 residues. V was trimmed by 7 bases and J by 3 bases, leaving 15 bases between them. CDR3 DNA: TGCGCCAGCACCACCCGGGGTAGCGACACTGAAGCTTTCTTT. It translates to CASTTRGSDTEAFF.

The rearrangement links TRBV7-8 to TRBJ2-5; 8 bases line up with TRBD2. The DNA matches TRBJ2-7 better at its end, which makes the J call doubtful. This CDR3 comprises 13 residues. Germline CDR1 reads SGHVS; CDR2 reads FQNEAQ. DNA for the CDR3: TGTGCCAGCAGCCAAACGACTAGCGACGAGCAGTACTTC. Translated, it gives CASSQTTSDEQYF.